The following is a T cell receptor beta chain sequence with its context. Its specific antigen is unknown. No base-level quality is on record; no much larger clone is a single base apart. TCRbeta CDR3 regions were amplified from genomic DNA using the immunoSEQ Assay, a bias-controlled multiplex PCR. As for the original processing: Nucleated cell counts per sample were estimated from amplification of reference gene primers within the assay. To quantify the absolute abundance of each unique TCRbeta CDR3 rearrangement, sequence reads were collapsed and filtered. For each sample, productive Simpson clonality was calculated as the square root of Simpson's diversity index across productive rearrangements. As stored in TCRdb, this immuneACCESS dataset retains in-frame rearrangements with V and J assigned. A fraction of the clones does not appear; measured against another copy, unresolved V genes explain less than half of the discrepancy, and the remainder lacks a known reason. The V and J calls and clone size are taken from that table; D and trimming were inferred from the DNA. The sample records 120,000 to 150,000 clones, around four fifths of which are singletons. The top ten clonotypes cover about 3.2% of the sample.

This entry comes from a study of blood T cell repertoires in COVID-19 (dated by TCRdb to about 2020). For the wider study: Collaborator samples came from the United States, Italy and Spain and covered acute and convalescent phases of COVID-19. The repertoires were released in a freely available public database intended as a resource for research on the immune response to SARS-CoV-2. Nearly every sample came with metadata listing a de-identified subject ID, COVID-19 status, age in years and sex. The prospective study material was composed of cDNA or gDNA derived from T cells, B-cell-depleted T cells, or PBMCs. Deeply sampled blood TCRbeta repertoires from subjects exposed to, actively infected with, or recovered from COVID-19 were included in the dataset. HLA class I and class II types, where available, came from metadata supplied by the sample provider rather than from assay-based typing. Samples were obtained from the ongoing ImmuneRACE study (first 160 participants) and from 1,000 to 1,500 subjects provided by 6 global collaborators.

Study-level results and caveats: The quantity of clinical and demographic metadata differed by source and by participant and was supplied without curation.

Counted from cysteine to phenylalanine, this CDR3 has 16 amino acids. Left in the record is the CDR3 DNA by itself, 48 bases read in frame from the first base. From the germline V gene (reference sequence), CDR1 is SGHKS and CDR2 is YYEKEE. V has 0 bases trimmed and J has 4 bases trimmed; junction bases matching no gene number 9. The collaborating institutions used their own protocols to collect whole blood in K2EDTA tubes. For TCRbeta analysis, collaborator samples were shipped as frozen whole blood, as isolated PBMCs, or as DNA extracted from either sample type. Sample: peripheral blood. The receptor was isolated from a woman aged 40 to 50 with active or convalescent COVID-19. The chain couples TRBV5-5 to TRBJ1-2, and 7 bases in between align with TRBD1. This receptor carries the CDR3 CASSLGGQATGYGYTF. The DNA reads TGTGCCAGCAGCTTGGGAGGACAGGCCACGGGCTATGGCTACACCTTC.